The next 32 T cell receptor beta chains were all read from a single sample in a study of T-cell reconstitution after alpha-beta-depleted transplantation in children. Unique molecular identifiers tagged the TCRbeta library. TCRdb redid the calling of the PCR reads with MiXCR, one entry per CDR3 protein. Of about 980,000 distinct CDR3 sequences listed, about 29% were seen once; the top ten hold roughly 28%. The sample consisted of PBMCs, mostly from graft donor cells, taken 360 days after TCRalphabeta/CD19-depleted stem cell transplant. The receptors come from a boy less than two years old who had a stem cell transplant for SCID, so the T cells may come from the graft donor.

This rearrangement joins TRBV6-5 to TRBJ2-7; D may be TRBD1 (5 bases). Trimming stripped 2 bases from V and 5 bases from J, with 7 bases between. CDR1 MNHEY and CDR2 SVGAGI come from the germline V gene. The CDR3 totals 12 residues. CDR3 in amino acids: CASSYARDEQYF. The DNA of the CDR3 is TGTGCCAGCAGTTACGCCAGGGACGAGCAGTACTTC.

This chain joins TRBV5-5 and TRBJ1-1; D is ambiguous. Per germline, CDR1 SGHKS and CDR2 YYEKEE (reference sequence). V dropped 4 bases and J dropped 4 bases, with 14 bases sitting between them. The CDR3 length is 14 residues. Written as DNA, the CDR3 is TGTGCCAGCAGCGAGGATGTAGGGAGCACTGAAGCTTTCTTT. It is translated as CASSEDVGSTEAFF.

The V and J genes are TRBV20-1 and TRBJ1-2; D not certain. Looked up from germline, CDR1 is DFQATT and CDR2 is SNEGSKA (reference sequence). V was shortened by 4 bases and J by 3 bases, with 18 bases between the two germline ends. This CDR3 comprises 15 residues. CDR3: CSATLILHRDYGYTF. As DNA, the CDR3 is TGCAGTGCTACACTTATTTTACACCGCGACTATGGCTACACCTTC.

This clonotype was observed a handful of times. The chain links TRBV2 to TRBJ2-7, with a tentative D call TRBD2 (6 bases). CDR3 length: 15 residues. Germline CDR1 and CDR2: SNHLY and FYNNEI. The V end was cut by 8 bases, the J end by 2 bases, with 19 bases between. The DNA for the CDR3 is TGTGCCAGCGCTCAGCTGGAGGGGACTCCCTACGAGCAGTACTTC. Protein sequence: CASAQLEGTPYEQYF.

The chain carries TRBV6-2 or TRBV6-3 and TRBJ2-7, with 12 bases identical to TRBD2. Germline CDR1 reads MNHEY; CDR2 reads SVGEGT. J lost 4 bases, V lost 5 bases, and 6 bases had no gene match. This CDR3 region has 15 residues. Here the CDR3 reads CASSKTSGGAYEQYF. The CDR3 DNA sequence: TGTGCCAGCAGTAAGACTAGCGGGGGAGCGTACGAGCAGTACTTC.

In the case of this clonotype: This CDR3 is missing its conserved last phenylalanine or tryptophan, likely due to a read error. The chain carries TRBV20-1 and TRBJ1-6, with D unresolved. This CDR3 has 16 residues. Trimming took 4 bases from V and 0 from J, leaving 13 bases between them. Germline V gene data show CDR1 as DFQATT and CDR2 as SNEGSKA (reference sequence). The chain's CDR3 is CSANLLASSYNSPLHL. CDR3 coding DNA: TGCAGTGCTAACCTCCTAGCGAGCTCCTATAATTCACCCCTCCACCTT.

This clonotype showed up just a few times. The CDR3: CAISEASRTGVNYEQYF. The CDR3 nucleotides read TGTGCCATCAGTGAGGCCTCGCGGACAGGTGTAAACTACGAGCAGTACTTC. The chain combines TRBV10-3 with TRBJ2-7; TRBD1 agrees at 7 bases. Germline trimming cut 2 bases from V and 3 bases from J; bases unmatched to any gene: 13. The CDR3 runs to 17 residues. Germline CDR1 reads ENHRY; CDR2 reads SYGVKD.

This clonotype was observed a single time. J is TRBJ1-2 and V is TRBV12-3 or TRBV12-4; D is ambiguous. The CDR3 runs to 11 residues. The V end was cut by 10 bases, the J end by 8 bases, with 14 bases between. The CDR3 reads CATHGANGYTF. Here the CDR3 DNA reads TGTGCCACCCACGGAGCCAACGGCTACACCTTC.

Here the CDR3 DNA reads TGCAGCTCTTCGGGCCCGAGAGGAGTAGATACGCAGTATTTT. This translates into CSSSGPRGVDTQYF. The rearrangement links TRBV29-1 to TRBJ2-3, with D hard to call. The CDR3 consists of 14 residues. V shed 8 bases and J shed 5 bases, with 20 bases lying between them. The germline gives CDR1 SQVTM, CDR2 ANQGSEA.

The sample holds a few counts of this clonotype. This rearrangement joins TRBV4-3 to TRBJ2-2; the D is unclear. The CDR3 covers 12 residues. Between the trimmed V and J ends, which lost 3 bases and 7 bases, there was a span of 6 bases. Germline V gene lookup returns CDR1 LGHNA and CDR2 YSLEER. The CDR3 is CASSQGGGELFF. For the CDR3, the DNA is TGCGCCAGCAGCCAGGGCGGCGGGGAGCTGTTTTTT.

The chain employs TRBV4-1 and TRBJ1-2, with D possibly being TRBD1 (5 bases). Germline CDR1 MGHRA, CDR2 YSYEKL. CDR3 size: 15 residues. Between the trimmed V and J ends, which lost 0 bases and 4 bases, there was a span of 12 bases. CDR3 DNA sequence: TGCGCCAGCAGCCAAGATCGCGACAGAGCCTATGGCTACACCTTC. Translation: CASSQDRDRAYGYTF.

The gene calls are TRBV20-1 and TRBJ1-2; 9 bases fit TRBD1. The germline V gene encodes CDR1 DFQATT and CDR2 SNEGSKA (reference sequence). After removal of 5 bases from V and 8 bases from J, the junction contained 6 bases not matched to a gene. The CDR3 covers 12 residues. The CDR3 coding sequence is TGCAGTGCTTCACAGGGGGCGACAGGCTACACCTTC. Protein product: CSASQGATGYTF.

The genes are TRBV20-1 and TRBJ1-1; D unclear. The V gene lost 7 bases and the J gene lost 4 bases, with 19 bases spanning the gap. CDR3 length equals 14 residues. The germline V gene encodes CDR1 DFQATT and CDR2 SNEGSKA (reference sequence). CDR3 nucleotide sequence: TGCAGTGTTGTGTTTCCGATAACGGGCACTGAAGCTTTCTTT. It specifies CSVVFPITGTEAFF.

The CDR3 spells CASSQPGGRQPQHF. In DNA, the CDR3 is TGCGCCAGCAGCCAACCCGGGGGTCGGCAGCCCCAGCATTTT. The V and J genes are TRBV4-1 and TRBJ1-5, with D perhaps TRBD1 (5 bases). V was pared by 2 bases and J by 7 bases, with 12 bases between. This CDR3 spans 14 amino acids. Germline V gene sequence: CDR1 MGHRA, CDR2 YSYEKL.

This clonotype has more than one count but fewer than ten. The V call is TRBV5-1, the J call TRBJ2-7; no clear D. V was clipped by 1 base and J by 2 bases, with 7 bases between them. The CDR3 covers 13 residues. Germline assignment: CDR1 SGHRS and CDR2 YFSETQ. CDR3 residues: CASSLKDPYEQYF. CDR3 sequence (DNA): TGCGCCAGCAGCTTGAAAGATCCCTACGAGCAGTACTTC. Using reference TRBV5-1 and TRBJ2-7 for the parts outside the CDR3, the full variable domain is KAGVTQTPRYLIKTRGQQVTLSCSPISGHRSVSWYQQTPGQGLQFLFEYFSETQRNKGNFPGRFSGRQFSNSRSEMNVSTLELGDSALYLCASSLKDPYEQYFGPGTRLTVT.

The chain uses TRBV19 and TRBJ2-1, with D hard to call. V lost 6 bases to trimming and J lost 4 bases, with 1 base between them. CDR3 size: 10 residues. Germline V CDR1 and CDR2: LNHDA, SQIVND (reference sequence). As DNA, the CDR3 is TGTGCCAGTAGATACAATGAGCAGTTCTTC. It encodes CASRYNEQFF.

This clonotype has just a few counts. The chain uses TRBV9 and TRBJ2-1; the D is unclear. The CDR3 has 17 amino acids. Trimming pared 0 bases from V and 8 bases from J, leaving 21 bases between. Germline V gene lookup returns CDR1 SGDLS and CDR2 YYNGEE. CDR3 DNA: TGTGCCAGCAGCGTAGAGCCTAGTCTTATTCGGGCCCATGAGCAGTTCTTC. This gives the protein CASSVEPSLIRAHEQFF.

The V call is TRBV12-3 or TRBV12-4, the J call TRBJ2-6; weak D call: TRBD2 (5 bases). Trimming shortened V by 6 bases and J by 0 bases, and 12 bases separated the two germline ends. The CDR3 runs 16 residues. The CDR3 reads CASRVSAGSGANVLTF. The CDR3 DNA sequence: TGTGCCAGCAGAGTTAGCGCGGGCTCTGGGGCCAACGTCCTGACTTTC.

This clonotype occurred many times. This chain connects TRBV24-1 to TRBJ1-2, with 8 bases lining up with TRBD1. J lost 6 bases, V lost 3 bases, and 11 bases had no gene match. CDR3 length: 16 residues. In germline, CDR1 is KGHDR, CDR2 SFDVKD. CDR3 DNA: TGTGCCACCAGTGATCCGGGACAGGAGGGGGTTGATGGCTACACCTTC. It is translated as CATSDPGQEGVDGYTF.

CDR3: CTSSPLKGGGSSYNSPLHF. Here the CDR3 DNA reads TGCACCAGCAGCCCCCTTAAGGGAGGAGGGAGCTCCTATAATTCACCCCTCCACTTT. The chain joins TRBV1 to TRBJ1-6. TRBV1 is termed a pseudogene. This CDR3 is built from 19 residues.

The rearrangement uses TRBV20-1 and TRBJ1-5, with a tentative D call TRBD1 (5 bases). Trimming pared 3 bases from V and 0 bases from J, leaving 12 bases between. Germline V lookup: CDR1 DFQATT, CDR2 SNEGSKA (reference sequence). The CDR3 runs 15 residues. For the CDR3, the DNA is TGCAGTGCTAGGGACCCAGGGCATAGCAATCAGCCCCAGCATTTT. Its protein product is CSARDPGHSNQPQHF.

This clonotype was seen only a few times. The chain joins TRBV7-9 to TRBJ2-1, with 10 bases identical to TRBD1. The CDR3 totals 17 residues. The germline V gene encodes CDR1 SEHNR and CDR2 FQNEAQ (reference sequence). V gave up 0 bases and J gave up 8 bases; unmatched junction bases: 10. Written as DNA, the CDR3 is TGTGCCAGCAGCTTAGCGGAGGTGACAGGGGGCTTGGATGAGCAGTTCTTC. It is translated as CASSLAEVTGGLDEQFF. Looking up the rest from reference TRBV7-9 and TRBJ2-1 gives the full variable domain: DTGVSQNPRHKITKRGQNVTFRCDPISEHNRLYWYRQTLGQGPEFLTYFQNEAQLEKSRLLSDRFSAERPKGSFSTLEIQRTEQGDSAMYLCASSLAEVTGGLDEQFFGPGTRLTVL.

This clonotype was observed a handful of times. This chain uses TRBV4-1 with TRBJ2-1; TRBD2 matches 9 bases. The CDR3 has 15 amino acids. Per the germline V gene, CDR1 is MGHRA and CDR2 is YSYEKL. The V segment lost 2 bases and the J segment 5 bases; nucleotides outside the gene matches: 4. The CDR3 here is CASSQTAGGHNEQFF. The CDR3 DNA is TGCGCCAGCAGCCAAACGGCGGGGGGGCACAATGAGCAGTTCTTC.

The gene calls are TRBV3-1 and TRBJ2-2, with D hard to call. Trimming cost V 2 bases and J 3 bases, with 13 bases left between them. This CDR3 has 16 residues. Germline values: CDR1 LGHDT, CDR2 YNNKEL (reference sequence). The CDR3 is CASSQYSVGYTGELFF. CDR3 nucleotides: TGTGCCAGCAGCCAATACTCAGTAGGTTACACCGGGGAGCTGTTTTTT. The full variable domain, with the rest looked up from reference TRBV3-1 and TRBJ2-2, is DTAVSQTPKYLVTQMGNDKSIKCEQNLGHDTMYWYKQDSKKFLKIMFSYNNKELIINETVPNRFSPKSPDKAHLNLHINSLELGDSAVYFCASSQYSVGYTGELFFGEGSRLTVL.

There are a few counts of this clonotype. V usage is TRBV4-1 and J usage is TRBJ2-1; 11 bases map to TRBD2. The ends lost 6 bases at V and 6 bases at J; junction bases unmatched: 7. In germline, CDR1 is MGHRA, CDR2 YSYEKL. This CDR3 contains 15 residues. CDR3 protein: CASRLGTSGFNEQFF. The DNA for the CDR3 is TGCGCCAGCAGGCTCGGGACTAGCGGCTTCAATGAGCAGTTCTTC.

The gene calls are TRBV11-2 and TRBJ2-7; D assignment may be TRBD1 or TRBD2 (6 bases each). The CDR3 runs 16 residues. Germline V gene lookup returns CDR1 SGHAT and CDR2 FQNNGV. Trimming removed 0 bases from V and 0 bases from J, with 12 bases in between. CDR3 in DNA: TGTGCCAGCAGCTTAGATCGGGGGCCGTTCTCCTACGAGCAGTACTTC. Translated, it gives CASSLDRGPFSYEQYF.

The chain links TRBV7-9 to TRBJ2-5; D gene uncertain. Trimming took 8 bases from V and 2 from J, leaving 12 bases between them. This CDR3 has 13 amino acids. Germline-derived CDR1 and CDR2 are SEHNR and FQNEAQ (reference sequence). CDR3: CASRGLLQETQYF. The CDR3 coding sequence is TGTGCCAGCCGCGGCCTATTGCAAGAGACCCAGTACTTC. Variable domain in full (rest from reference TRBV7-9 and TRBJ2-5): DTGVSQNPRHKITKRGQNVTFRCDPISEHNRLYWYRQTLGQGPEFLTYFQNEAQLEKSRLLSDRFSAERPKGSFSTLEIQRTEQGDSAMYLCASRGLLQETQYFGPGTRLLVL.

The chain uses TRBV28 and TRBJ1-5, with D unresolved. Germline V gene data show CDR1 as MDHEN and CDR2 as SYDVKM. Trimming removed 0 bases from V and 4 bases from J, with 4 bases in between. The CDR3 loop spans 13 amino acids. In nucleotides, the CDR3 is TGTGCCAGCAGTTTATGGCAGAATCAGCCCCAGCATTTT. Translation: CASSLWQNQPQHF.

This clonotype was picked up a small number of times. This chain joins TRBV14 and TRBJ2-5, with TRBD2 matching 7 bases. V lost 3 bases to trimming and J lost 5 bases; unmatched junction nucleotides: 15. CDR1 is SGHDN, CDR2 FVKESK, per germline. CDR3 length: 17 residues. The CDR3 spells CASSHARPSGVGETQYF. CDR3 sequence (DNA): TGTGCCAGCAGCCATGCTCGTCCCAGCGGGGTCGGGGAGACCCAGTACTTC.

This rearrangement joins TRBV10-3 to TRBJ2-1; 7 bases match TRBD1. The CDR3 contains 16 residues. The V gene end was trimmed by 5 bases and the J gene end by 0 bases; junction bases not matched to a gene: 7. Per the germline V gene, CDR1 is ENHRY and CDR2 is SYGVKD. The DNA of the CDR3 is TGTGCCATCAGTCAGGGGACAGCCTACTCCTACAATGAGCAGTTCTTC. Translating it yields CAISQGTAYSYNEQFF.

The rearrangement links TRBV12-3 or TRBV12-4 to TRBJ1-5; D is unresolved. V was trimmed by 6 bases and J by 7 bases, leaving 16 bases between them. The CDR3 consists of 14 residues. CDR3 nucleotide sequence: TGTGCCAGCAGGTGGGCCAGTCGGGGACAGCCCCAGCATTTT. Amino acids: CASRWASRGQPQHF.

This clonotype was detected only a few times. The rearrangement links TRBV7-6 to TRBJ1-1; a weak D match, TRBD1 (5 bases). V lost 1 base, J lost 5 bases, and 11 bases lay in between. Per germline, CDR1 SGHVS and CDR2 FNYEAQ. The CDR3 contains 14 residues. CDR3: CASSLVGGKTEAFF. CDR3 DNA sequence: TGTGCCAGCAGCTTAGTGGGGGGGAAGACTGAAGCTTTCTTT. Full variable domain (outside the CDR3, taken from reference TRBV7-6 and TRBJ1-1): GAGVSQSPRYKVTKRGQDVALRCDPISGHVSLYWYRQALGQGPEFLTYFNYEAQQDKSGLPNDRFSAERPEGSISTLTIQRTEQRDSAMYRCASSLVGGKTEAFFGQGTRLTVV.